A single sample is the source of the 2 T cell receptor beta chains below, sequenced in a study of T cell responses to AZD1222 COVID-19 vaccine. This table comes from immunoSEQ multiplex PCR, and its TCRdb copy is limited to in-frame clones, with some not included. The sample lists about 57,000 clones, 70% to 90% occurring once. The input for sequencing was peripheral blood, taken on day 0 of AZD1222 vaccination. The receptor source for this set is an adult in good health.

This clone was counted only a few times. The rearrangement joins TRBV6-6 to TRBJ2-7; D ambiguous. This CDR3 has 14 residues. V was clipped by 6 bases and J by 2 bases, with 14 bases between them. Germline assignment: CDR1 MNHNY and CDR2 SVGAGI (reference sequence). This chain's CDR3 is CASSSAGPPYEQYF. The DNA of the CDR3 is TGTGCCAGCAGCTCCGCCGGTCCCCCCTACGAGCAGTACTTC.

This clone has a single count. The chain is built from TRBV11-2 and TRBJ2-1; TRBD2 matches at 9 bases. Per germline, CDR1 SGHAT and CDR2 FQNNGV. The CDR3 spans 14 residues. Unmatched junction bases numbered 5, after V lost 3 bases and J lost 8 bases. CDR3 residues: CASSLGAGGDEQFF. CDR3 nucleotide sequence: TGTGCCAGCAGCTTGGGAGCGGGAGGCGATGAGCAGTTCTTC.